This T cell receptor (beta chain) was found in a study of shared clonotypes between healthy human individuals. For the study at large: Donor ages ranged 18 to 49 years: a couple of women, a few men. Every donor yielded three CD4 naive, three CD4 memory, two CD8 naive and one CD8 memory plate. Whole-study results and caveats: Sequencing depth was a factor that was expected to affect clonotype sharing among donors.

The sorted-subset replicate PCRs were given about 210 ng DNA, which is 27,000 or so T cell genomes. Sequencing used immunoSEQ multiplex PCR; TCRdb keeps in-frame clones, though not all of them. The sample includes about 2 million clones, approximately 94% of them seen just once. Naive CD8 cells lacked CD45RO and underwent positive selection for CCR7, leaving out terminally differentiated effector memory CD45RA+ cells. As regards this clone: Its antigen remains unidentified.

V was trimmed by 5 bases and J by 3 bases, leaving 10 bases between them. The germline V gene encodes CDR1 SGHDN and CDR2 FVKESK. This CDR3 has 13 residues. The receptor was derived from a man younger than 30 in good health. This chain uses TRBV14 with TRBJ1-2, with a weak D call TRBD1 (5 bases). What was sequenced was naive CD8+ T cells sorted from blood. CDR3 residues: CASSEGRDYGYTF. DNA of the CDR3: TGTGCCAGCAGCGAGGGGAGGGACTATGGCTACACCTTC.